The 17 T cell receptor beta chains below were found in one sample sequenced in a study of cytomegalovirus exposure and HLA in healthy donors. Vbeta (60) and Jbeta (13) primers were used in the PCR. This table comes from immunoSEQ multiplex PCR, and its TCRdb copy is limited to in-frame clones, with some not included. This sample has 80,000 or so clones; over 9.5% occur once, and the top ten carry approximately 25%. Source material: PBMCs. All receptors come from a man aged 60-69 years in good health and CMV-seropositive.

The V gene is TRBV7-9, the J gene TRBJ2-1, with a weak D call TRBD2 (7 bases). Trimming removed 5 bases at V and 2 bases at J, with 13 bases between. The CDR3 consists of 15 residues. Looked up from germline, CDR1 is SEHNR and CDR2 is FQNEAQ (reference sequence). CDR3 sequence reads: CASSKGGGTYNEQFF. CDR3 DNA sequence: TGTGCCAGCAGCAAGGGGGGGGGAACCTACAATGAGCAGTTCTTC.

Only a few counts were recorded for this clone. CDR3 region: CASSGDRLVQETQYF. DNA for the CDR3: TGTGCCAGCAGCGGGGACAGGCTCGTTCAAGAGACCCAGTACTTC. The chain uses TRBV7-2 and TRBJ2-5; 8 nucleotides match TRBD1. With V trimmed by 5 bases and J by 2 bases, 7 bases remained unmatched. Germline values: CDR1 SGHTA, CDR2 FQGNSA. CDR3 size: 15 residues.

A few counts support this clone. The rearrangement links TRBV7-2 to TRBJ2-6, with 8 bases aligning to TRBD1. CDR1 is SGHTA and CDR2 is FQGNSA in the germline V gene. The CDR3 consists of 19 residues. V lost 4 bases and J lost 0; bases outside the gene matches: 11. The CDR3 protein is CASSSEGPGQVSGANVLTF. In DNA, the CDR3 is TGTGCCAGCAGCTCCGAGGGGCCGGGACAGGTCTCTGGGGCCAACGTCCTGACTTTC.

This clone was counted a few times. The chain recombines TRBV30 with TRBJ2-7; TRBD2 aligns across 10 bases. Per the germline V gene, CDR1 is GTSNPN and CDR2 is SVGIG (reference sequence). This CDR3 is 14 amino acids long. V gave up 5 bases and J gave up 2 bases; unmatched junction bases: 6. The CDR3 loop is CAWASGSETYEQYF. Written as DNA, the CDR3 is TGTGCCTGGGCTAGCGGGAGTGAAACCTACGAGCAGTACTTC.

This clone was seen only a few times. This rearrangement joins TRBV28 to TRBJ1-4, with D unclear. Trimming removed 8 bases from V and 8 bases from J, with 18 bases in between. Per the germline V gene, CDR1 is MDHEN and CDR2 is SYDVKM. This CDR3 has 14 residues. The chain's CDR3 is CASGESSGSEKLFF. The CDR3, as DNA: TGTGCCAGCGGGGAGAGCAGCGGGAGCGAAAAACTGTTTTTT.

The chain has TRBV5-4 and TRBJ2-7; TRBD1 agrees at 10 bases. Germline trimming cut 4 bases from V and 4 bases from J; bases unmatched to any gene: 8. Germline lookup yields CDR1 SGHNT and CDR2 YYREEE (reference sequence). The CDR3 contains 15 residues. This CDR3 is CASSPGGTGVYEQYF. The CDR3, as DNA: TGTGCCAGCAGCCCGGGGGGGACAGGGGTTTACGAGCAGTACTTC.

The rearrangement links TRBV7-8 to TRBJ1-2, with 8 bases identical to TRBD1. The J segment lost 2 bases and the V segment lost 7 bases, leaving 6 bases of the junction unmatched. CDR1 is SGHVS, CDR2 FQNEAQ, per germline. This CDR3 comprises 14 residues. The CDR3 sequence: CASTQGAGNYGYTF. As DNA, the CDR3 is TGTGCCAGCACCCAGGGGGCGGGGAACTATGGCTACACCTTC.

This clone was detected a few times. J is TRBJ2-3 and V is TRBV5-1, with D possibly being TRBD1 (5 bases). Germline V gene sequence: CDR1 SGHRS, CDR2 YFSETQ. The V end was cut by 4 bases, the J end by 1 base, with 10 bases between. CDR3 length equals 14 residues. The CDR3 sequence: CASSPEGGTDTQYF. In DNA form, the CDR3 reads TGCGCCAGCAGCCCTGAAGGGGGCACAGATACGCAGTATTTT.

The J gene is TRBJ2-5, the V gene TRBV29-1; tentatively, D is TRBD1 (5 bases). The CDR3 is 14 amino acids. The ends were cut back, 5 bases at V and 2 bases at J, with 15 bases in the middle. Germline CDR1 reads SQVTM; CDR2 reads ANQGSEA. CDR3 in DNA: TGCAGCGTTATGAGGTGGCAGGGTCAAGAGACCCAGTACTTC. It codes for CSVMRWQGQETQYF.

J is TRBJ2-3 and V is TRBV6-6; D possibly corresponds to TRBD1 (6 bases). In germline, CDR1 is MNHNY, CDR2 SVGAGI (reference sequence). V lost 0 bases and J lost 1, with 11 bases in between. The CDR3 runs 16 residues. The CDR3 bases are TGTGCCAGCAGTTACTCGGCAGGGGACCGCACAGATACGCAGTATTTT. Its protein product is CASSYSAGDRTDTQYF.

This chain links TRBV6-5 with TRBJ2-2, with TRBD2 as a possible D gene (5 bases). V was shortened by 4 bases and J by 4 bases, with 10 bases between the two germline ends. This CDR3 is 14 amino acids long. Germline V gene data show CDR1 as MNHEY and CDR2 as SVGAGI. CDR3 loop: CASSSGLRTGELFF. CDR3 DNA sequence: TGTGCCAGCAGTTCTGGACTCCGCACCGGGGAGCTGTTTTTT.

The chain uses TRBV9 and TRBJ1-1, with 9 bases fitting TRBD1. The germline V gene has CDR1 SGDLS and CDR2 YYNGEE. The CDR3 runs to 15 residues. J was trimmed by 4 bases and V by 5 bases; bases with no gene match: 9. The CDR3 is CASSHQTGGSTEAFF. CDR3 sequence (DNA): TGTGCCAGCAGTCACCAGACAGGGGGAAGCACTGAAGCTTTCTTT.

In DNA, the CDR3 is TGTGCCAGCAGTTCCGTCTTGAACACTGAAGCTTTCTTT. Translation gives CASSSVLNTEAFF. The rearrangement links TRBV6-5 to TRBJ1-1; unclear D gene. CDR3 length: 13 amino acids. Trimming removed 4 bases from V and 0 bases from J, with 6 bases in between. The germline V gene has CDR1 MNHEY and CDR2 SVGAGI.

This clone was detected ten times or more. The rearrangement uses TRBV7-2 and TRBJ2-2; 14 bases fit TRBD2. This CDR3 contains 16 residues. Trimming took 5 bases from V and 7 from J; bases not matched to a gene: 6. Germline CDR1 reads SGHTA; CDR2 reads FQGNSA. CDR3 nucleotides: TGTGCCAGCAGCCCAGGACTAGCGGGAGGTCTCGGGGAGCTGTTTTTT. Translating it yields CASSPGLAGGLGELFF. Full variable domain (remainder filled in from reference TRBV7-2 and TRBJ2-2): GAGVSQSPSNKVTEKGKDVELRCDPISGHTALYWYRQSLGQGLEFLIYFQGNSAPDKSGLPSDRFSAERTGGSVSTLTIQRTQQEDSAVYLCASSPGLAGGLGELFFGEGSRLTVL.

For this clone: Germline and junction disagree at one end, which may indicate a read error. The rearrangement links TRBV4-1 to TRBJ2-3, with a tentative D call TRBD1 (6 bases). Germline V gene lookup returns CDR1 MGHRA and CDR2 YSYEKL. CDR3 size: 14 residues. CDR3 in amino acids: CASSHGRGTDTKYF. The DNA for the CDR3 is TGCGCCAGCAGCCACGGCAGGGGCACAGATACGAAGTATTTC.

The rearrangement uses TRBV5-1 and TRBJ2-2; D gene uncertain. The CDR3 spans 12 residues. Trimming took 2 bases from V and 7 from J, leaving 6 bases between them. Germline V CDR1 and CDR2: SGHRS, YFSETQ. CDR3 sequence: CASSFVSGELFF. The CDR3 coding sequence is TGCGCCAGCAGCTTTGTTAGCGGGGAGCTGTTTTTT.

This clone was recorded a few times. The genes are TRBV30 and TRBJ2-5; 12 nucleotides agree with TRBD2. Germline V gene sequence: CDR1 GTSNPN, CDR2 SVGIG (reference sequence). Unmatched junction bases numbered 6, after V lost 0 bases and J lost 7 bases. The CDR3 sequence is 15 residues long. The CDR3, as DNA: TGTGCCTGGAGTGTTGCGTCTAGCGGGGGGGGGACCCAGTACTTC. As protein: CAWSVASSGGGTQYF.